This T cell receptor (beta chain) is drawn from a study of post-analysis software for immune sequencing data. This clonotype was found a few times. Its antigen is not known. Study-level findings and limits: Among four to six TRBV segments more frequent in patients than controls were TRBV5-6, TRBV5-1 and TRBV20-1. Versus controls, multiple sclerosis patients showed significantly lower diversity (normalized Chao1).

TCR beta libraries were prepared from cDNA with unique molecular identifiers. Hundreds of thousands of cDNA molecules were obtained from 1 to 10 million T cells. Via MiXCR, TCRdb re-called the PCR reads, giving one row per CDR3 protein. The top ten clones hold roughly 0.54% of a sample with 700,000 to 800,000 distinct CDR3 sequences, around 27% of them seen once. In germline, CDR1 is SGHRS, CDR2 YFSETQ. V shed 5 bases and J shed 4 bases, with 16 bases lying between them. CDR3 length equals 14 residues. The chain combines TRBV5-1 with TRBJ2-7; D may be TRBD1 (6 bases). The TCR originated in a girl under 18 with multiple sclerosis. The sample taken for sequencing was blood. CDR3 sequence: CASRDSSKGYEQYF. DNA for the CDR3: TGCGCCAGCAGGGACAGTTCTAAGGGGTACGAGCAGTACTTC.